This T cell receptor beta chain was obtained from a study of shared clonotypes between healthy human individuals. Genomic DNA (from each subset) was split evenly across several immunoSEQ plates. Using immunoSEQ multiplex PCR, the repertoire was profiled, and TCRdb retains in-frame clones only, with some absent. The profile covers roughly 2,500,000 clones, with roughly 93% appearing a single time and more than 0.35% taken by the ten largest. Whole-study findings and limits: Larger richness was generally estimated for naive than memory subsets.

The V end lost 5 bases, the J end lost 2 bases, and 9 bases lay between the germline ends. The V gene's germline CDR1 is MDHEN and CDR2 SYDVKM. This CDR3 region has 13 residues. A note on this clone: Antigen specificity is unknown. Other DNA sequences within the sample encode an identical CDR3.

What was sequenced was naive CD4+ T cells from PBMCs. Noted subset: CD45RA+ positively selected. The J gene is TRBJ1-2, the V gene TRBV28, with no clear D. The TCR comes from a man aged 18-30 years in good health. Some clones in this sample may be carry-over from other donors' samples. The CDR3 DNA is TGTGCCAGCAGTCGGGGAGGGAACTATGGCTACACCTTC. Amino acid sequence: CASSRGGNYGYTF.